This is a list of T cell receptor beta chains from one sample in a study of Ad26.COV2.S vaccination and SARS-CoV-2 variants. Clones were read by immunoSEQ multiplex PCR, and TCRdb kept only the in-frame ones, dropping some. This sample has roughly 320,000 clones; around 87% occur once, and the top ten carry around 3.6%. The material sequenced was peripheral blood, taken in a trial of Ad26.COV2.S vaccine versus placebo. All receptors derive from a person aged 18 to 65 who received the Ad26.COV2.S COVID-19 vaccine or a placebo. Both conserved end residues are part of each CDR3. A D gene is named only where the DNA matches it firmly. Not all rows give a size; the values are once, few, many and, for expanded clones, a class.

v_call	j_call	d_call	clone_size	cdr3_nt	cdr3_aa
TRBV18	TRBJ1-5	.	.	TGTGCCAGCGCTCCGTTCACCCTAATGGACAATCAGCCCCAGCATTTT	CASAPFTLMDNQPQHF
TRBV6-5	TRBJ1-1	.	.	TGTGCCAGCAGCAACGGGGGGTTGAACACTGAAGCTTTCTTT	CASSNGGLNTEAFF
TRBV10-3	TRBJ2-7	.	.	TGTGCCATCACAGACAACCAGGGCGAGCAGTACTTC	CAITDNQGEQYF
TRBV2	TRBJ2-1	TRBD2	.	TGTGCCAGCATTTGGTTTGTGATGGGCGGGGGACTTGAGCAGTTCTTC	CASIWFVMGGGLEQFF
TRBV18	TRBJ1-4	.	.	TGTGCCAGCTCCGCCCGCGAAAATGAAAAACTGTTTTTT	CASSARENEKLFF
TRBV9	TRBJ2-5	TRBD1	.	TGTGCCAGCAGCGTAACGTCTTACGGGACAGGGGGTGGGGAGACCCAGTACTTC	CASSVTSYGTGGGETQYF
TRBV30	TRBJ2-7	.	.	TGTGCCTGGAGTGTACTTTCCTACGAGCAGTACTTC	CAWSVLSYEQYF
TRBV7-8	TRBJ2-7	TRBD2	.	TGTGCCAGCAGCGCGACTAGCGGGCGACTATACGAGCAGTACTTC	CASSATSGRLYEQYF
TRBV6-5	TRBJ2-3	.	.	TGTGCCAGCAGTTACAGCTCTAGATCGGCAGATACGCAGTATTTT	CASSYSSRSADTQYF
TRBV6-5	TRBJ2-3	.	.	TGTGCCAGCAGTTACCGAGGGCCGGGTCGGGCAGATACGCAGTATTTT	CASSYRGPGRADTQYF
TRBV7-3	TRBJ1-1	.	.	TGTGCCAGCAGCTCCGACCCTGGAAACGAAGCTTTCTTT	CASSSDPGNEAFF
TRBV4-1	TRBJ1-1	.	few	TGCGCCAGCAGAGAGACGTTAAACACTGAAGCTTTCTTT	CASRETLNTEAFF
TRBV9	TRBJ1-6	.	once	TGTGCCAGCAGCGCGACTTCCTATAATTCACCCCTCCACTTT	CASSATSYNSPLHF
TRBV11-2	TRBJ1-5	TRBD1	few	TGTGCCAGCAGCCACGGGACAGGGAGGATAGGCAATCAGCCCCAGCATTTT	CASSHGTGRIGNQPQHF
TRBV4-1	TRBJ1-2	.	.	TGCGCCAGCAGCCAAGAGGGGTTGGGCTACACCTTC	CASSQEGLGYTF
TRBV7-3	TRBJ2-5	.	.	TGTGCCAGCAGCTTTGGAGGGATGGAGACCCAGTACTTC	CASSFGGMETQYF
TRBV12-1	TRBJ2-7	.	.	TGTGCCAGCAGCCCTTCCTCAGTAGGGGGCTCCTACGAGCAGTACTTC	CASSPSSVGGSYEQYF
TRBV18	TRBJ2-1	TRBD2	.	TGTGCCAGCTCACCGAGGAGGGAGGCGGGAGGTGAGCAGTTCTTC	CASSPRREAGGEQFF
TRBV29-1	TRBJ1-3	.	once	TGCAGCGTCGCCGATTGGAACTCTGGAAACACCATATATTTT	CSVADWNSGNTIYF
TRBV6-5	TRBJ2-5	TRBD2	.	TGTGCCTCCAGGGCTAGCGGGGGGTTCCAAGAGACCCAGTACTTC	CASRASGGFQETQYF
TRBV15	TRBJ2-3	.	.	TGTGCCACCAGCAGAACGGGCGGCCTCACAGATACGCAGTATTTT	CATSRTGGLTDTQYF
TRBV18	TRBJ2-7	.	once	TGTGCCAGCTCACCACGAACGGCCGGGGCGGGGTACACCTACGAGCAGTACTTC	CASSPRTAGAGYTYEQYF
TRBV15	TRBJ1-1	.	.	TGTGCCACCAGCCCGACCCAGGGAAACACTGAAGCTTTCTTT	CATSPTQGNTEAFF
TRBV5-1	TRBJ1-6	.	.	TGCGCCAGCAGCAGTGAGCCGGGGCCCATAAATTCACCCCTCCACTTT	CASSSEPGPINSPLHF
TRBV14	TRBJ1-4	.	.	TGTGCCAGCAGCCAAGATTTCGGCGGCCTCTCACCCAATAATGAAAAACTGTTTTTT	CASSQDFGGLSPNNEKLFF
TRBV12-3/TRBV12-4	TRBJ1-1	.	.	TGTGCCAGCAGTTTACCACTGAACACTGAAGCTTTCTTT	CASSLPLNTEAFF
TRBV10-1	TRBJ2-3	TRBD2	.	TGCGCCAGCAGTGAGTGGCGGGGGGGCCTCATGGGAGCAGATACGCAGTATTTT	CASSEWRGGLMGADTQYF
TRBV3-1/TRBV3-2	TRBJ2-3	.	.	TGTGCCAGCAGCCTCTGGACAACCATACCCTCCACAGATACGCAGTATTTT	CASSLWTTIPSTDTQYF
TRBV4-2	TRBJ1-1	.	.	TGTGCCAGCAGCCTCGGCCACGGGAACACTGAAGCTTTCTTT	CASSLGHGNTEAFF
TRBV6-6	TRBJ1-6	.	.	TGTGCCAGCAGTTACATCGGGGGAACAGGGTTAACCCTCCACTTT	CASSYIGGTGLTLHF
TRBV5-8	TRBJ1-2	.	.	TGTGCCAGCAGCTTACGCCGGGAAGGCGGCTACACCTTC	CASSLRREGGYTF